This T cell receptor (beta chain) was sequenced for a study of CD8+ T cells in alopecia areata. Overall study context: At a dose of 5 to 10 mg twice daily, oral tofacitinib was given to treated patients. Scoring of severity for treated patients was based on percentage of affected scalp area.

Extracted RNA was reverse transcribed, and the resulting cDNA served as sequencing template. The method was immunoSEQ multiplex PCR; TCRdb's version includes in-frame clones alone and lacks a portion of them. The table records 150,000 to 200,000 clones, roughly three fifths of them present only once. Indicated treatment: oral pan-JAK inhibitor, 5-10 mg twice daily. The CDR3 is made up of 14 amino acids. Germline lookup yields CDR1 MGHDK and CDR2 SYGVNS. Trimming cost V 3 bases and J 5 bases, with 13 bases left between them. Study findings and constraints: Besides other cells, scalp samples also yield sequences of resident alphabeta T cells from normal skin.

In regard to this clone: Its specificity is not known.

Sequencing was performed on CD4+ T cells sorted from blood, taken at approximately week 49, from a patient treated with tofacitinib. This TCR derives from a human donor with alopecia areata. The V and J genes are TRBV25-1 and TRBJ1-1; no reliable D call. CDR3 sequence: CASSDRLRRTEAFF. The CDR3 DNA reads as TGTGCCAGCAGTGACCGACTTAGAAGGACTGAAGCTTTCTTT.